This T cell receptor (beta chain) came from a study of post-analysis software for immune sequencing data. The overall study: Relapsing-remitting, secondary progressive and progressive-relapsing forms of multiple sclerosis all featured among disease courses. Study-wide findings and caveats: Normalized Chao1 diversity in multiple sclerosis patients fell significantly below that of controls. Under F measure analysis, samples from one preparation batch co-clustered strongly.

Unique-molecular-identifier-tagged TCR beta cDNA libraries were used. Using its own MiXCR run on the PCR reads, TCRdb lists one record per CDR3 protein. Among some 690,000 distinct CDR3 sequences listed, around 27% were seen once. A word on this clonotype: Antigen: not known.

Sequenced: blood. This clonotype was obtained from a girl between 5 and 17 years old with multiple sclerosis.

The CDR3 here is CASTRAGGYTDTQYF. In nucleotides, the CDR3 is TGCGCCAGCACCAGAGCGGGAGGGTACACAGATACGCAGTATTTT. The chain recombines TRBV5-1 with TRBJ2-3; 10 nucleotides line up with TRBD2. CDR3 length equals 15 residues. The V and J ends lost 6 bases and 2 bases, in that order; junction bases with no gene match: 6. Germline V gene sequence: CDR1 SGHRS, CDR2 YFSETQ.